This TCR beta chain stems from a study of OX40 agonist ivuxolimab in advanced cancers. Study at large: In this cohort, patients received ivuxolimab, an agonistic anti-OX40 (CD134) antibody.

The V end lost 7 bases, the J end lost 0 bases, and 8 bases lay between the germline ends. CDR3 length equals 13 residues. Germline values: CDR1 LNHDA, CDR2 SQIVND (reference sequence). Assay used: immunoSEQ multiplex PCR; TCRdb lists only in-frame clones, some missing. The repertoire holds 20,000 to 30,000 clones, with 80% to 90% as singletons. This chain joins TRBV19 and TRBJ2-3, with D possibly being TRBD2 (5 bases). The sequence came from an adult with an advanced solid tumor such as melanoma, head and neck, liver or kidney cancer. Sequencing used CD4+ or CD8+ T cells sorted from blood, obtained in a trial of the OX40 agonist ivuxolimab. CDR3 protein: CASISGSTDTQYF. In nucleotides, the CDR3 is TGTGCCAGTATATCGGGGAGCACAGATACGCAGTATTTT.